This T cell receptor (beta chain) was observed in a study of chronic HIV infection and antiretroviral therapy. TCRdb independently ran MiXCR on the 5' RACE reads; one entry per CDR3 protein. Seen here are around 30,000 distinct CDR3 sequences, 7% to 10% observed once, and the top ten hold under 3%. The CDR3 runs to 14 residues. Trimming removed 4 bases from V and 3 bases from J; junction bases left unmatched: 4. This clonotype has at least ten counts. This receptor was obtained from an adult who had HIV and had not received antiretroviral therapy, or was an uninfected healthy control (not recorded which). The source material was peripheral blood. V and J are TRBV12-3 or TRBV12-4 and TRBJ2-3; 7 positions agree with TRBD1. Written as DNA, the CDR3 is TGTGCCAGCAGTTCTCAACAGGGGACAGATACGCAGTATTTT. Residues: CASSSQQGTDTQYF.